Reported below is one T cell receptor (beta chain). Its antigen is not identified. V lost 3 bases to trimming and J lost 2 bases, with 8 bases between them. The CDR3 loop spans 15 amino acids. Germline lookup yields CDR1 MDHEN and CDR2 SYDVKM. This sample was included in a study of shared clonotypes between healthy human individuals. Study-level points and caveats: Unshared clonotypes carried lower generation probabilities than those common to all four donors.

Positive CCR7 selection of CD45RO-negative cells yielded the naive CD8 cells, and terminally differentiated effector memory CD45RA+ cells were excluded. Produced via immunoSEQ multiplex PCR; TCRdb's table is partial and in-frame only. The table has under 1 million clones, 90% to 97% seen once. This chain joins TRBV28 and TRBJ2-6; tentatively, D is TRBD2 (5 bases). Sequencing was carried out using naive CD8+ T cells sorted from blood. This TCR derives from a man younger than 45 in good health. CDR3 nucleotide sequence: TGTGCCAGCAGTTTCGAGGGCCCTGGGGCCAACGTCCTGACTTTC. Residues: CASSFEGPGANVLTF.